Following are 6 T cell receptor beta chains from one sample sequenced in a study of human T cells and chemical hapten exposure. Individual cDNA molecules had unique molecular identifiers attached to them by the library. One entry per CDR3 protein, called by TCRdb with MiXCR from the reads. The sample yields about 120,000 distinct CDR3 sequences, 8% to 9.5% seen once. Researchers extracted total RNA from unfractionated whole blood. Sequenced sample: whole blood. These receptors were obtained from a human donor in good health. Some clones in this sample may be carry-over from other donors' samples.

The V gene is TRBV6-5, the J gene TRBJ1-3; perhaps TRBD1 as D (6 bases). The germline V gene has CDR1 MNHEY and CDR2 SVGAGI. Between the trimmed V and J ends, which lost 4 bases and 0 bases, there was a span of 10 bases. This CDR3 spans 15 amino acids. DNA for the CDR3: TGTGCCAGCAGTTCCTCAGGGGTCTCTGGAAACACCATATATTTT. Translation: CASSSSGVSGNTIYF.

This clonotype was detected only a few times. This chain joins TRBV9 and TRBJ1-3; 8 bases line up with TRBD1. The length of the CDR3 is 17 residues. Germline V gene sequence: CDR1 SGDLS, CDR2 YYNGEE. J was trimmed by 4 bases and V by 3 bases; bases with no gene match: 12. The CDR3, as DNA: TGTGCCAGCAGCGCGAACCCGGGACAGGTTGTCGGAAACACCATATATTTT. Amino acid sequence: CASSANPGQVVGNTIYF.

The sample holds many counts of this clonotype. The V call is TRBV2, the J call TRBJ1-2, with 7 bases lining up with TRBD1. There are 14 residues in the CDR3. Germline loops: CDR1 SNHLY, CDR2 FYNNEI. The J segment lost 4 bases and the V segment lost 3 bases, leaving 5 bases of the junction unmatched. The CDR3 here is CASSEGQIFYGYTF. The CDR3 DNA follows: TGTGCCAGCAGTGAGGGACAGATATTCTATGGCTACACCTTC.

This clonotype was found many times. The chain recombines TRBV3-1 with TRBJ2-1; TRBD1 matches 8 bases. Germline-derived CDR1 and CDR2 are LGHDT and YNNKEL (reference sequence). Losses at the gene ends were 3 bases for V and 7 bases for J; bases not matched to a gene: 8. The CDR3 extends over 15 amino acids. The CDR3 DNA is TGTGCCAGCAGCCAGACAGGGGTTCGGGCTAATGAGCAGTTCTTC. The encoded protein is CASSQTGVRANEQFF.

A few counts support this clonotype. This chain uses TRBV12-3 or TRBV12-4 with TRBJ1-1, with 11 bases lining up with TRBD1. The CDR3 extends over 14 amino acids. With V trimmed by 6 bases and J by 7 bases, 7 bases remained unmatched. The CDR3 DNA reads TGTGCCAGCAGCGCCGGGACAGGGGGAGATGAAGCTTTCTTT. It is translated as CASSAGTGGDEAFF.

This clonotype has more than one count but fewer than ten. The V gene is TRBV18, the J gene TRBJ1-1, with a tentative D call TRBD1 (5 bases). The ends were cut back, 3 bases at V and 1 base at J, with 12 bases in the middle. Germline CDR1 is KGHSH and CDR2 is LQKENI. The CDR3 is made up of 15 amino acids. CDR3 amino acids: CASSPTVGPNTEAFF. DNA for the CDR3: TGTGCCAGCTCACCCACGGTGGGGCCGAACACTGAAGCTTTCTTT.